The T cell receptor beta chain under discussion was sequenced for a study of blood T cell repertoires in COVID-19. Background on the study: There were acute and convalescent COVID-19 samples, and they came from the United States, Italy and Spain.

The CDR3 sequence is 18 residues long. The V gene lost 4 bases and the J gene lost 5 bases, with 27 bases spanning the gap. Per germline, CDR1 SGHRS and CDR2 YFSETQ. Libraries were prepared by immunoSEQ multiplex PCR; TCRdb keeps only in-frame clonotypes and omits some of them. The sample carries about 380,000 clones, 88% recorded once. Sequencing input: PBMCs or T cells enriched from blood (not recorded which). This clonotype was obtained from a woman in her late teens or twenties who had recovered from COVID-19. This rearrangement joins TRBV5-1 to TRBJ1-1; weak D call: TRBD1 (5 bases). CDR3 in DNA: TGCGCCAGCAGCCGAAACCAAGGTGGCAGGGATTTTAGGACTGAAGCTTTCTTT. Translating gives CASSRNQGGRDFRTEAFF.